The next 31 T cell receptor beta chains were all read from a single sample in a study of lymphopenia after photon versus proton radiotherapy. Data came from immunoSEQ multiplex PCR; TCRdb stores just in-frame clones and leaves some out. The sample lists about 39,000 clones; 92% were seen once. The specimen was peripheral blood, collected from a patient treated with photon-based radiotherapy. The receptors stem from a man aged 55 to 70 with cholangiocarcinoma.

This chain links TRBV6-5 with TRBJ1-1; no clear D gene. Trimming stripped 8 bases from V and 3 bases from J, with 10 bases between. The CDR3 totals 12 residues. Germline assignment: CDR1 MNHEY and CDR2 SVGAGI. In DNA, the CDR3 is TGTGCCAGCCGATTTAGGGACACTGAAGCTTTCTTT. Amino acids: CASRFRDTEAFF.

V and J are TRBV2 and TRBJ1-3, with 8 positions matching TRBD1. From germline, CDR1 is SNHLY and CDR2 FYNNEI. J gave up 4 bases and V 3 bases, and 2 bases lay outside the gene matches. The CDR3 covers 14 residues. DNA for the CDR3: TGTGCCAGCAGTGACAGGGGGCGGGGAAACACCATATATTTT. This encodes CASSDRGRGNTIYF.

CDR3 sequence (DNA): TGCGCCAGCAGCCAAGAATTTCGCGGTGATGTGGTCGCTTTCTTT. Translating it yields CASSQEFRGDVVAFF. The V and J genes are TRBV4-3 and TRBJ1-1; D call uncertain. Germline assignment: CDR1 LGHNA and CDR2 YSLEER. The V and J ends lost 0 bases and 11 bases respectively, with 19 bases between them. This CDR3 contains 15 residues.

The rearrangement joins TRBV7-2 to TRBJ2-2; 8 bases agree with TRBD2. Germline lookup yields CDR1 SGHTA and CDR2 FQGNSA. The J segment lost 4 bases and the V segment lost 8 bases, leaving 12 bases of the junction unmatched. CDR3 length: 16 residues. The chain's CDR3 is CASEDGLASITGELFF. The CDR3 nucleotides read TGTGCCAGCGAGGACGGACTAGCTAGTATCACCGGGGAGCTGTTTTTT.

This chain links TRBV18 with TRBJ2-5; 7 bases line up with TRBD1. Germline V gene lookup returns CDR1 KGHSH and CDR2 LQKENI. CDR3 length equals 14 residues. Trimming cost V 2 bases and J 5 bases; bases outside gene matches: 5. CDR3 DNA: TGTGCCAGCTCACCAAGACGACAGGGTGAGACCCAGTACTTC. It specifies CASSPRRQGETQYF.

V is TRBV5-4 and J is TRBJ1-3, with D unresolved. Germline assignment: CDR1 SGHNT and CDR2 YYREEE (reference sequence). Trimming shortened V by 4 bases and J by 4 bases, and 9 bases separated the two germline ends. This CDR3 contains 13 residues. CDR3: CASSREAGNTIYF. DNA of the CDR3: TGTGCCAGCAGCAGGGAGGCAGGAAACACCATATATTTT.

The CDR3 reads CASSLGYEQYF. CDR3 DNA sequence: TGTGCCAGCAGCTTGGGGTACGAGCAGTACTTC. The J gene is TRBJ2-7, the V gene TRBV5-6; D gene uncertain. The CDR3 runs 11 residues. Deletions cut 0 bases from V and 4 bases from J, with 2 bases between. The V gene's germline CDR1 is SGHDT and CDR2 YYEEEE.

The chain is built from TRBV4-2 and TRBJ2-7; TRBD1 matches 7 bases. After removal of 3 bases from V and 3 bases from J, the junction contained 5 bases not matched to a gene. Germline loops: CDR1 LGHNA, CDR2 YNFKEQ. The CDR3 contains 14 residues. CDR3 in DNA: TGTGCCAGCAGCCAGGAGGACAGGATCTACGAGCAGTACTTC. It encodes CASSQEDRIYEQYF.

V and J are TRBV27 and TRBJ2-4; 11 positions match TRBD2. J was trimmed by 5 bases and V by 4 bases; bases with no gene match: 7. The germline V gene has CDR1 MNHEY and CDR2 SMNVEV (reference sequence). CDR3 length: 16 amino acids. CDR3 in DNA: TGTGCCAGCAGTTCCACTAGCGGGAGAGTCCAAAACATTCAGTACTTC. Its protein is CASSSTSGRVQNIQYF.

The CDR3 protein is CASSVEGRGYNEKLFF. CDR3 nucleotide sequence: TGTGCCAGCAGCGTAGAGGGCAGGGGATATAATGAAAAACTGTTTTTT. The V call is TRBV9, the J call TRBJ1-4; a possible D gene is TRBD1 (6 bases). Trimming shortened V by 0 bases and J by 4 bases, and 13 bases separated the two germline ends. The CDR3 consists of 16 residues. Germline CDR1 SGDLS, CDR2 YYNGEE.

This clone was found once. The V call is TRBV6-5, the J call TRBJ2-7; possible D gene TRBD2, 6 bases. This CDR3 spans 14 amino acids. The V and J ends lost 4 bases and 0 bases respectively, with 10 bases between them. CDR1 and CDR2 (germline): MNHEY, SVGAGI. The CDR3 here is CASSSGGYSYEQYF. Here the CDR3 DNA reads TGTGCCAGCAGTTCCGGGGGTTACTCCTACGAGCAGTACTTC.

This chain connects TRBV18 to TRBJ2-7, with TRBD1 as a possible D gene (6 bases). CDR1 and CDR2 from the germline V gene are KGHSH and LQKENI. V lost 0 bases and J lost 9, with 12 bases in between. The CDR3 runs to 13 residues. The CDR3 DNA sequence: TGTGCCAGCTCACCACCACAGGGCGGCGGGCAGTACTTC. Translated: CASSPPQGGGQYF.

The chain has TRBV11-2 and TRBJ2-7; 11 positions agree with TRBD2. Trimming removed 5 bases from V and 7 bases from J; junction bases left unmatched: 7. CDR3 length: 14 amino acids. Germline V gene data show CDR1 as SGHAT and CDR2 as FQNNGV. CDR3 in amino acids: CASSPIAGGREQYF. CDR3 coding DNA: TGTGCCAGCAGCCCTATAGCGGGAGGGCGAGAGCAGTACTTC.

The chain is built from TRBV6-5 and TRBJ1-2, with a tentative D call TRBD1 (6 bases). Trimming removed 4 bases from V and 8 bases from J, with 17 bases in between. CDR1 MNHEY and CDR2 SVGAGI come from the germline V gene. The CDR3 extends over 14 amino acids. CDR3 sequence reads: CASSSSGDLRGYTF. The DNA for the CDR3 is TGTGCCAGCAGTTCTTCAGGGGATCTAAGAGGCTACACCTTC.

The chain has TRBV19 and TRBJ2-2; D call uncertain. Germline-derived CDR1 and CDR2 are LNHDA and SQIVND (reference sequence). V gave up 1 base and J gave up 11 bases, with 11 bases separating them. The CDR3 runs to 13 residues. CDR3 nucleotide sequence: TGTGCCAGTAGTATAGCGACGAGTCGCGAGCTGTTTTTT. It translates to CASSIATSRELFF.

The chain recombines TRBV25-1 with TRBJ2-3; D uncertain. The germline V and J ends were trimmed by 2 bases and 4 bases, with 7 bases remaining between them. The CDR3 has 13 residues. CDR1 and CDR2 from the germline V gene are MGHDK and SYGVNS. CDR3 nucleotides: TGTGCCAGCAGTGAAGTTACCCCAGATACGCAGTATTTT. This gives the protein CASSEVTPDTQYF.

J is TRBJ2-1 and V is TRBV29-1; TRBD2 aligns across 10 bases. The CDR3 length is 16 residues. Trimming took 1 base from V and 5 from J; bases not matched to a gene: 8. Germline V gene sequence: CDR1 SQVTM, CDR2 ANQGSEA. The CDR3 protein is CSVEALIAGGNNEQFF. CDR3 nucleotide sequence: TGCAGCGTTGAAGCCTTAATAGCGGGAGGTAACAATGAGCAGTTCTTC.

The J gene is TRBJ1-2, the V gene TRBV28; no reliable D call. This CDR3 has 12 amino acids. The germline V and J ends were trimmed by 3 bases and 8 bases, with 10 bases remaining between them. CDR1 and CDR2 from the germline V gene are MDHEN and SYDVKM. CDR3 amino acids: CASSLRAGGYTF. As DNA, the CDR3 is TGTGCCAGCAGTTTGAGGGCAGGAGGCTACACCTTC.

CDR3 sequence: CASSLEQANGYTF. As DNA, the CDR3 is TGCGCCAGCAGCTTGGAACAGGCAAATGGCTACACCTTC. The J gene is TRBJ1-2, the V gene TRBV5-1; D may be TRBD1 (5 bases). CDR1 and CDR2 (germline): SGHRS, YFSETQ. The germline V and J ends were trimmed by 0 bases and 6 bases, with 9 bases remaining between them. This CDR3 contains 13 residues.

The chain's CDR3 is CASSLGIGDYGYTF. As DNA, the CDR3 is TGTGCCAGCAGCTTAGGTATTGGGGACTATGGCTACACCTTC. This chain uses TRBV7-9 with TRBJ1-2; D is ambiguous. Germline CDR1 reads SEHNR; CDR2 reads FQNEAQ (reference sequence). The length of the CDR3 is 14 residues. V lost 1 base, J lost 3 bases, and 9 bases lay in between.

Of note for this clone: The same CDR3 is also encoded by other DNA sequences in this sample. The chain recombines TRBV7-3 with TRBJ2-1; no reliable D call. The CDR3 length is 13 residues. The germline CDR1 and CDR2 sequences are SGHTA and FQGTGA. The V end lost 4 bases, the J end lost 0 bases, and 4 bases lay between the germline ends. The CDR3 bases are TGTGCCAGCAGCTCGGACTCCTACAATGAGCAGTTCTTC. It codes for CASSSDSYNEQFF.

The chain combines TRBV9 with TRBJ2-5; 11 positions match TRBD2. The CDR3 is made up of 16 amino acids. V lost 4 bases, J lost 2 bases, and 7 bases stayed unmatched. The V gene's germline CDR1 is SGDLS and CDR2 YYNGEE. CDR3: CASSLPTSGAQETQYF. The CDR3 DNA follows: TGTGCCAGCAGCCTACCGACTAGCGGGGCTCAAGAGACCCAGTACTTC.

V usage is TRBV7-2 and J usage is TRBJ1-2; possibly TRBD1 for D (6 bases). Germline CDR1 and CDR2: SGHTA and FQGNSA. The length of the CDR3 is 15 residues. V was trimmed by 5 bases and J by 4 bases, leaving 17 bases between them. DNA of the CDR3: TGTGCCAGCAGCACCTCCGGGACATTCCTCTATGGCTACACCTTC. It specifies CASSTSGTFLYGYTF. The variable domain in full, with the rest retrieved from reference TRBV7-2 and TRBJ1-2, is GAGVSQSPSNKVTEKGKDVELRCDPISGHTALYWYRQSLGQGLEFLIYFQGNSAPDKSGLPSDRFSAERTGGSVSTLTIQRTQQEDSAVYLCASSTSGTFLYGYTFGSGTRLTVV.

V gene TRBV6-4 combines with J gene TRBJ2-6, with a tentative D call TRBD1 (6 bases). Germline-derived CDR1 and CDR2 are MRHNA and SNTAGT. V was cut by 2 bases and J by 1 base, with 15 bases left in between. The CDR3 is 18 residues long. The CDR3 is CASSDGGRDTSGANVLTF. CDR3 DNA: TGTGCCAGCAGTGACGGGGGCAGGGATACATCTGGGGCCAACGTCCTGACTTTC.

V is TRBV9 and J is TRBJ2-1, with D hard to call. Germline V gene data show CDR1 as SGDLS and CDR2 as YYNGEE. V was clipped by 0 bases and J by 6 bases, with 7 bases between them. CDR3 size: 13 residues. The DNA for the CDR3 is TGTGCCAGCAGCGTAGCTCCCCTCAATGAGCAGTTCTTC. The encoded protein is CASSVAPLNEQFF. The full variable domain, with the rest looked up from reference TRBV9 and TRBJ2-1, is DSGVTQTPKHLITATGQRVTLRCSPRSGDLSVYWYQQSLDQGLQFLIQYYNGEERAKGNILERFSAQQFPDLHSELNLSSLELGDSALYFCASSVAPLNEQFFGPGTRLTVL.

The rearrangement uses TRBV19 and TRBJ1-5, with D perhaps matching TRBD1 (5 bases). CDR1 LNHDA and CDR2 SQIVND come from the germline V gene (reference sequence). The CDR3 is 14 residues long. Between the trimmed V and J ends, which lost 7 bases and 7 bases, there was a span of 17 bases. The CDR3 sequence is CASTLMGTGQPQHF. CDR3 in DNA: TGTGCCAGTACCTTAATGGGGACGGGGCAGCCCCAGCATTTT.

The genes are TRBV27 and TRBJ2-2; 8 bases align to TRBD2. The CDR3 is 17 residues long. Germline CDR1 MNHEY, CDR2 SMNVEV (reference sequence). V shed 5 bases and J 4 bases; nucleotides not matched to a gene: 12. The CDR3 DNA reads TGTGCCAGCAGTAGCGGGGGCCGTATTTGGGTCACCGGGGAGCTGTTTTTT. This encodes CASSSGGRIWVTGELFF.

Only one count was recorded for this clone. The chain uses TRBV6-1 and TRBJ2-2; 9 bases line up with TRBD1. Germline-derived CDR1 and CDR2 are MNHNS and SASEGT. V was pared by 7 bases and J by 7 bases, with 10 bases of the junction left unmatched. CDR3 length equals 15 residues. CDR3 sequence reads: CASIGTGRVVGELFF. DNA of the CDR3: TGTGCCAGCATCGGGACAGGGAGGGTAGTCGGGGAGCTGTTTTTT.

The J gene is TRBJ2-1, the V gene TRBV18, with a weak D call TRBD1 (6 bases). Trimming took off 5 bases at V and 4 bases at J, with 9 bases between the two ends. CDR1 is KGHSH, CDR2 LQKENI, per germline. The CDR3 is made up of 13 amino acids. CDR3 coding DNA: TGTGCCAGCTCAGGGGGCCCATACAATGAGCAGTTCTTC. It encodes CASSGGPYNEQFF.

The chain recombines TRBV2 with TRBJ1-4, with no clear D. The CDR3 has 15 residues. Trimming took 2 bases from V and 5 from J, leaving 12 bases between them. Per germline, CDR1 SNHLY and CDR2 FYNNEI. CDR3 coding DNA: TGTGCCAGCAGTGAACAAGGAATGTCAAATGAAAAACTGTTTTTT. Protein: CASSEQGMSNEKLFF.

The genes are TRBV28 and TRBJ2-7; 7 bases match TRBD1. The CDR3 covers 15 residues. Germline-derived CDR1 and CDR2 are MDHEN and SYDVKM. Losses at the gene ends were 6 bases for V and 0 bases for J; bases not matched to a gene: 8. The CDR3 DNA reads TGTGCCAGCAGCTTACCGACAGGGAGCTCCTACGAGCAGTACTTC. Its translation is CASSLPTGSSYEQYF. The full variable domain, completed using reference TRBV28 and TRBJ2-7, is DVKVTQSSRYLVKRTGEKVFLECVQDMDHENMFWYRQDPGLGLRLIYFSYDVKMKEKGDIPEGYSVSREKKERFSLILESASTNQTSMYLCASSLPTGSSYEQYFGPGTRLTVT.